The 29 T cell receptor beta chains presented below share a single source sample, sequenced in a study of CD8 T cells in ankylosing spondylitis. TCRdb called the 5' RACE reads again in MiXCR, with one record for every CDR3 protein. Of about 140,000 distinct CDR3 sequences in the sample, roughly 7.7% were seen once. Source material: synovial fluid, either unsorted or a sorted T cell fraction (not recorded which). These receptors originate from a male donor with ankylosing spondylitis.

The V gene is TRBV21-1, the J gene TRBJ1-1; TRBD1 is the table's D call, not checked against the DNA. TRBV21-1 corresponds to a pseudogene. The CDR3 runs 14 residues. The CDR3 DNA sequence: TGTGCCAGCAGCAAAGTCGGGGGGCGCAATCAAGCTTTCTTT. This encodes CASSKVGGRNQAFF.

This clonotype came up a few times. The V gene is TRBV11-2, the J gene TRBJ1-1; maybe TRBD1 (5 bases). CDR3 length: 12 amino acids. The germline V and J ends were trimmed by 1 base and 8 bases, with 8 bases remaining between them. Germline CDR1 reads SGHAT; CDR2 reads FQNNGV. DNA of the CDR3: TGTGCCAGCAGCTTAGTTCCAGGGGAAGCTTTCTTT. Encoded protein: CASSLVPGEAFF.

This clonotype came up many times. The chain uses TRBV10-3 and TRBJ1-6; D perhaps matches TRBD1 (5 bases). V lost 10 bases, J lost 5 bases, and 12 bases lay in between. The CDR3 loop spans 13 amino acids. Germline V lookup: CDR1 ENHRY, CDR2 SYGVKD. Here the CDR3 DNA reads TGTGCCACCCAGGGTCCGGATAATTCACCCCTCCACTTT. The encoded protein is CATQGPDNSPLHF.

This clonotype occurred once. The chain links TRBV27 to TRBJ1-5, with 7 bases that match TRBD1. Germline values: CDR1 MNHEY, CDR2 SMNVEV (reference sequence). Trimming at V came to 6 bases and at J to 6 bases, leaving 11 bases not matched to a gene. The length of the CDR3 is 15 residues. CDR3: CASSATGAGGQPQHF. CDR3 in DNA: TGTGCCAGCAGCGCTACAGGGGCCGGCGGTCAGCCCCAGCATTTT.

The J gene is TRBJ2-2, the V gene TRBV24-1; TRBD1 matches at 9 bases. The CDR3 is made up of 17 amino acids. V shed 3 bases, J shed 7 bases, and the junction held 11 bases outside the gene matches. From germline, CDR1 is KGHDR and CDR2 SFDVKD. The DNA of the CDR3 is TGTGCCACCAGTGATCATAGGGACAGGGATACGAACGGGGAGCTGTTTTTT. Its translation is CATSDHRDRDTNGELFF.

This clonotype appeared a few times. CDR3 residues: CASRKLAGTSTDTQYF. Written as DNA, the CDR3 is TGTGCCAGCAGGAAACTAGCGGGGACTAGCACAGATACGCAGTATTTT. The rearrangement joins TRBV6-1 to TRBJ2-3, with 10 bases fitting TRBD2. Trimming cost V 6 bases and J 0 bases; bases outside gene matches: 6. Germline assignment: CDR1 MNHNS and CDR2 SASEGT. This CDR3 is 16 amino acids long.

In its sample, this clonotype was seen many times. The J gene is TRBJ2-4, the V gene TRBV4-3; TRBD1 agrees at 7 bases. Germline values: CDR1 LGHNA, CDR2 YSLEER. The V segment lost 0 bases and the J segment 4 bases; nucleotides outside the gene matches: 3. This CDR3 contains 15 residues. Here the CDR3 reads CASSQDGQVKNIQYF. The CDR3 DNA sequence: TGCGCCAGCAGCCAAGACGGACAGGTTAAAAACATTCAGTACTTC.

This clonotype was seen many times. This chain uses TRBV20-1 with TRBJ2-1, with D tentatively TRBD2 (5 bases). This CDR3 is built from 11 residues. CDR1 is DFQATT, CDR2 SNEGSKA, per germline (reference sequence). V lost 3 bases to trimming and J lost 8 bases, with 8 bases between them. The CDR3 sequence: CSASVAHEQFF. The CDR3 DNA sequence: TGCAGTGCTAGTGTAGCGCATGAGCAGTTCTTC.

The CDR3 DNA is TGCGCCAGCAGCGTTAGCGGGAGGGTTGAGACCCAGTACTTC. It is translated as CASSVSGRVETQYF. The chain employs TRBV5-1 and TRBJ2-5; 11 bases are a match to TRBD2. In germline, CDR1 is SGHRS, CDR2 YFSETQ. The CDR3 extends over 14 amino acids. V gave up 4 bases and J gave up 5 bases; unmatched junction bases: 4.

This clonotype was found many times. J is TRBJ2-5 and V is TRBV5-1, with 12 bases lining up with TRBD2. There are 17 residues in the CDR3. The germline gives CDR1 SGHRS, CDR2 YFSETQ. V lost 4 bases and J lost 5; bases outside the gene matches: 12. The CDR3 coding sequence is TGCGCCAGCAGCCTGGGCCTAGCGGGGGGGACTTCGGAGACCCAGTACTTC. This sequence encodes CASSLGLAGGTSETQYF.

This clonotype showed up many times. The rearrangement links TRBV7-2 to TRBJ1-4; 9 nucleotides align to TRBD1. V lost 7 bases, J lost 10 bases, and 10 bases stayed unmatched. The length of the CDR3 is 14 residues. CDR1 is SGHTA, CDR2 FQGNSA, per germline. The CDR3 bases are TGTGCCAGCACGGGGGGGACAGGGAGGGGAAAACTGTTTTTT. Protein sequence: CASTGGTGRGKLFF.

There are a few counts of this clonotype. The gene calls are TRBV7-2 and TRBJ2-7; D perhaps matches TRBD1 (5 bases). This CDR3 is 14 amino acids long. Trimming shortened V by 5 bases and J by 2 bases, and 13 bases separated the two germline ends. Germline-derived CDR1 and CDR2 are SGHTA and FQGNSA. For the CDR3, the DNA is TGTGCCAGCAGCCCCAGGGCACCCGCCTACGAGCAGTACTTC. Translating gives CASSPRAPAYEQYF.

There are a few counts of this clonotype. The chain couples TRBV20-1 to TRBJ2-1, with D perhaps TRBD1 or TRBD2 (5 bases each). V was cut by 3 bases and J by 9 bases, with 12 bases left in between. The germline CDR1 and CDR2 sequences are DFQATT and SNEGSKA (reference sequence). The CDR3 spans 12 residues. The CDR3 reads CSASGIGGEQFF. The CDR3 DNA sequence: TGCAGTGCTAGCGGGATTGGGGGTGAGCAGTTCTTC.

This clonotype showed up many times. V gene TRBV20-1 combines with J gene TRBJ1-2; D is undetermined. Germline CDR1 reads DFQATT; CDR2 reads SNEGSKA (reference sequence). The V and J ends lost 3 bases and 2 bases respectively, with 1 base between them. The CDR3 has 10 residues. The CDR3 sequence is CSASNYGYTF. The DNA of the CDR3 is TGCAGTGCTAGCAACTATGGCTACACCTTC.

This clonotype was observed at least ten times. This chain uses TRBV20-1 with TRBJ1-6, with D tentatively TRBD1 (6 bases). CDR1 is DFQATT and CDR2 is SNEGSKA in the germline V gene (reference sequence). This CDR3 region has 13 residues. V lost 6 bases and J 11 bases, leaving 17 bases between the germline ends. The CDR3 DNA sequence: TGCAGTGCGCCGACAGGTCAATGGGCACCCCTCCACTTT. Its protein is CSAPTGQWAPLHF.

This chain uses TRBV7-2 with TRBJ2-7; 7 bases line up with TRBD1. With 2 bases clipped from V and 6 bases from J, the junction kept 16 bases outside the gene matches. In germline, CDR1 is SGHTA, CDR2 FQGNSA. CDR3 length: 17 residues. Here the CDR3 reads CASSLIATGYTHGEQYF. CDR3 nucleotide sequence: TGTGCCAGCAGCTTAATTGCGACAGGGTATACTCACGGCGAGCAGTACTTC.

There are a few counts of this clonotype. The rearrangement joins TRBV18 to TRBJ1-5; weak D call: TRBD1 (5 bases). Germline-derived CDR1 and CDR2 are KGHSH and LQKENI. V gave up 1 base and J gave up 2 bases, with 6 bases separating them. This CDR3 is built from 14 residues. The CDR3 region has the DNA TGTGCCAGCTCACCACGGGGCGGCAATCAGCCCCAGCATTTT. Protein: CASSPRGGNQPQHF.

This clonotype was found many times. The chain recombines TRBV4-1 with TRBJ1-1; D uncertain. V lost 3 bases to trimming and J lost 11 bases, with 13 bases between them. Germline V CDR1 and CDR2: MGHRA, YSYEKL. This CDR3 comprises 12 residues. The CDR3 DNA reads as TGCGCCAGCAGCCAGTGGCCTTCGGGGGCTTTCTTT. Translation: CASSQWPSGAFF.

This clonotype was found a few times. V usage is TRBV6-5 and J usage is TRBJ2-7; no clear D. The germline V gene has CDR1 MNHEY and CDR2 SVGAGI. The germline V and J ends were trimmed by 0 bases and 9 bases, with 12 bases remaining between them. The CDR3 sequence is 13 residues long. The CDR3 region is CASSYSTESGQYF. The CDR3 nucleotides read TGTGCCAGCAGTTACTCTACGGAATCCGGGCAGTACTTC.

This clonotype was counted between two and nine times. The chain joins TRBV24-1 to TRBJ1-5, with 9 nucleotides matching TRBD1. CDR1 and CDR2 (germline): KGHDR, SFDVKD. The CDR3 covers 14 residues. With 7 bases clipped from V and 5 bases from J, the junction kept 5 bases outside the gene matches. The CDR3 loop reads CATSQGQGDQPQHF. The CDR3 nucleotides read TGTGCCACCAGCCAGGGACAGGGTGATCAGCCCCAGCATTTT.

The V call is TRBV27, the J call TRBJ2-7, with D perhaps matching TRBD1 or TRBD2 (5 bases each). Germline CDR1 reads MNHEY; CDR2 reads SMNVEV (reference sequence). V lost 5 bases to trimming and J lost 3 bases, with 17 bases between them. The CDR3 is 15 residues long. This CDR3 is CASSPGTTVVYEQYF. CDR3 coding DNA: TGTGCCAGCAGTCCGGGGACGACGGTAGTCTACGAGCAGTACTTC.

V is TRBV5-1 and J is TRBJ2-5, with D possibly matching TRBD2 (6 bases). The ends were cut back, 4 bases at V and 4 bases at J, with 17 bases in the middle. Germline V gene data show CDR1 as SGHRS and CDR2 as YFSETQ. The CDR3 spans 15 residues. CDR3 sequence: CASSPRHRERETQYF. In nucleotides, the CDR3 is TGCGCCAGCAGCCCCCGACACCGGGAGCGAGAGACCCAGTACTTC.

This clonotype was observed many times. The rearrangement joins TRBV10-3 to TRBJ1-1; D possibly corresponds to TRBD1 (5 bases). CDR3 length: 14 residues. Germline values: CDR1 ENHRY, CDR2 SYGVKD. V was pared by 6 bases and J by 2 bases, with 13 bases between. This chain's CDR3 is CAISRDRGNTEAFF. CDR3 coding DNA: TGTGCCATCAGCCGGGACCGGGGAAACACTGAAGCTTTCTTT.

The chain uses TRBV28 and TRBJ1-3; D not resolved. CDR3 size: 14 residues. Trimming cost V 7 bases and J 0 bases, with 10 bases left between them. Germline V lookup: CDR1 MDHEN, CDR2 SYDVKM. This CDR3 is CASMVTNSGNTIYF. CDR3 sequence (DNA): TGTGCCAGCATGGTGACGAACTCTGGAAACACCATATATTTT. Variable domain in full (rest from reference TRBV28 and TRBJ1-3): DVKVTQSSRYLVKRTGEKVFLECVQDMDHENMFWYRQDPGLGLRLIYFSYDVKMKEKGDIPEGYSVSREKKERFSLILESASTNQTSMYLCASMVTNSGNTIYFGEGSWLTVV.

This sequence joins TRBV5-6 and TRBJ2-5; D is undetermined. Germline CDR1 is SGHDT and CDR2 is YYEEEE. The CDR3 runs 11 residues. The germline V and J ends were trimmed by 5 bases and 7 bases, with 9 bases remaining between them. CDR3 sequence: CASSYLGTQYF. As DNA, the CDR3 is TGTGCCAGCAGTTACCTGGGGACCCAGTACTTC.

The V gene is TRBV6-2 or TRBV6-3, the J gene TRBJ1-2; 8 nucleotides match TRBD1. The CDR3 is 13 residues long. Germline V gene sequence: CDR1 MNHEY, CDR2 SVGEGT. V was clipped by 6 bases and J by 3 bases; unmatched bases: 3. CDR3 in amino acids: CASSKTGDYGYTF. The DNA for the CDR3 is TGTGCCAGCAGCAAGACAGGGGACTATGGCTACACCTTC.

The chain joins TRBV28 to TRBJ1-2; D is unresolved. V dropped 7 bases and J dropped 5 bases, with 11 bases sitting between them. The CDR3 has 12 amino acids. The germline CDR1 and CDR2 sequences are MDHEN and SYDVKM. CDR3 in DNA: TGTGCCAGCACCCCCCTAGGGTATGGCTACACCTTC. Translating it yields CASTPLGYGYTF.

Many counts were recorded for this clonotype. The chain employs TRBV4-3 and TRBJ2-1, with D unclear. V lost 0 bases, J lost 7 bases, and 16 bases lay in between. The CDR3 is 16 residues long. The germline V gene encodes CDR1 LGHNA and CDR2 YSLEER. CDR3 DNA sequence: TGCGCCAGCAGCCAAGATCCCACCCGGACGAGAAATGAGCAGTTCTTC. Amino acids: CASSQDPTRTRNEQFF.

Many counts were recorded for this clonotype. The chain has TRBV28 and TRBJ1-2; tentatively, D is TRBD1 (5 bases). The CDR3 spans 13 residues. The V and J ends lost 10 bases and 6 bases respectively, with 18 bases between them. Germline V gene data show CDR1 as MDHEN and CDR2 as SYDVKM. In DNA form, the CDR3 reads TGTGCCATCCCCGCGGAGGGGTCCAATGGCTACACCTTC. It translates to CAIPAEGSNGYTF.